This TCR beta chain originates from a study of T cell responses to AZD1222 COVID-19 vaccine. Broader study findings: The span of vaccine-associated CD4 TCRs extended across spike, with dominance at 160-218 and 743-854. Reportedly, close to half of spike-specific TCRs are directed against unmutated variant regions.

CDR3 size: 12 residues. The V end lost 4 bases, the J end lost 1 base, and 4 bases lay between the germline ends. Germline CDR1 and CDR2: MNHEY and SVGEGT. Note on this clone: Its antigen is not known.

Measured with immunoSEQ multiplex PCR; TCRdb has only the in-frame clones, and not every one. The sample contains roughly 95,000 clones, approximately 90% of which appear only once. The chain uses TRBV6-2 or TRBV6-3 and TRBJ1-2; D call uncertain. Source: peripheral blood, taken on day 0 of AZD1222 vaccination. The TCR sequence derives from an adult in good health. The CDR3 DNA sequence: TGTGCCAGCAGTTGGGGTAACTATGGCTACACCTTC. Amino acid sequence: CASSWGNYGYTF.